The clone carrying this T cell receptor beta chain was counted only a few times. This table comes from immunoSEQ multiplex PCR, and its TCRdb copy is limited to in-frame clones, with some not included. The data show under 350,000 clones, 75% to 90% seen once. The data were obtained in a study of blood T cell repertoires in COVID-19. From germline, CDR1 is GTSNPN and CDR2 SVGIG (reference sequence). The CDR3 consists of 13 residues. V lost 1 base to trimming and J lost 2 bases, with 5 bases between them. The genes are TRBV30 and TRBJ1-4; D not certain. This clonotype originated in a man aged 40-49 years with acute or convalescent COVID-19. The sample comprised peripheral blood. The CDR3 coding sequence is TGTGCCTGGAGTGCCAGGACTAATGAAAAACTGTTTTTT. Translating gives CAWSARTNEKLFF.